This TCR beta chain was sequenced in a study of blood T cell repertoires in COVID-19. Overall study context: Collection of acute and convalescent COVID-19 samples took place in the United States, Italy and Spain. PBMCs, B-cell-depleted T cells, or T cells were the source of the cDNA or gDNA that made up the material.

The table came from immunoSEQ multiplex PCR; TCRdb's copy has only in-frame clones and leaves some out. This repertoire shows around 63,000 clones, 84% found once; its top ten account for roughly 16%. The TCR sequence derives from a man between 60 and 70 years old with COVID-19, enrolled during active disease. Sequenced sample: peripheral blood.

The CDR3 DNA reads as TGTGCCAGCAGCTACCGGGACAGGGCACCCTACGAGCAGTACTTC. Its translation is CASSYRDRAPYEQYF. This chain connects TRBV11-3 to TRBJ2-7, with TRBD1 identical over 9 bases. The germline V gene has CDR1 SGHNT and CDR2 YENEEA. J lost 2 bases, V lost 4 bases, and 6 bases had no gene match. CDR3 length: 15 residues.